This TCR beta chain stems from a study of glioma-infiltrating T cells. General observations from the study: CDR3 overlap between tissue and blood was very small. Above-expected tissue-blood divergence occurred in all gliomas, most in low-grade ones.

This clonotype was counted at least ten times. The antigen remains unidentified. The ends were cut back, 3 bases at V and 6 bases at J, with 9 bases in the middle. Germline values: CDR1 LNHNV, CDR2 YYDKDF (reference sequence). The CDR3 runs to 13 residues. The iRepertoire nested amplicon-rescue multiplex PCR amplified TCR alpha and beta CDR3s from RNA. Tissue mRNA or PBMC total RNA, about 85-400 ng, went into one-step reverse transcription and amplification. TCRdb re-called the multiplex PCR reads through MiXCR, storing one row per CDR3 protein. The sample has fewer than 200,000 distinct CDR3 sequences, around 32% seen once.

This rearrangement joins TRBV15 to TRBJ2-1, with TRBD2 as a possible D gene (6 bases). The receptor's source is a human donor with low-grade glioma or glioblastoma, undergoing nonglioma brain surgery, or in good health (not recorded which). The sample taken for sequencing was glioma tissue, nonneoplastic brain tissue, or PBMCs (not recorded which). The CDR3 is CATSSRRGNEQFF. CDR3 bases: TGTGCCACCAGCAGTCGGCGGGGCAATGAGCAGTTCTTC.